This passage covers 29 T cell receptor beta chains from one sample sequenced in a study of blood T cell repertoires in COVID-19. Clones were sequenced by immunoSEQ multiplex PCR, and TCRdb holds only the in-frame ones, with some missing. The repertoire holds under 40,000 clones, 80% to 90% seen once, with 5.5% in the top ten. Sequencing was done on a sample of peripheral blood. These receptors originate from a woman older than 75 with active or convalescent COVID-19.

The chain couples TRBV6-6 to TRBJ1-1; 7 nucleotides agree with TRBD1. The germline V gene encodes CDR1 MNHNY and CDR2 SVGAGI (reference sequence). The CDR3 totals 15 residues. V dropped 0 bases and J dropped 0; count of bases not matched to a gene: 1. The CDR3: CASSYSGTVNTEAFF. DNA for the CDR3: TGTGCCAGCAGTTACTCCGGGACAGTGAACACTGAAGCTTTCTTT.

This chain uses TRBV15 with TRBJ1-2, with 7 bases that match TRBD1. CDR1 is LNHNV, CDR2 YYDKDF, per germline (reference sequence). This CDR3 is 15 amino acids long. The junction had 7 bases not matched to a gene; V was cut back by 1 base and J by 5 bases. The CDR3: CATSRAKQGWYGYTF. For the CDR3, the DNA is TGTGCCACCAGCAGAGCGAAACAGGGGTGGTATGGCTACACCTTC.

The CDR3 region has the DNA TGTGCCAGCAGCTCTAGCTCCGGGTATAATTCACCCCTCCACTTT. It is translated as CASSSSSGYNSPLHF. The V call is TRBV7-9, the J call TRBJ1-6; no clear D. The CDR3 covers 15 residues. Trimming shortened V by 4 bases and J by 4 bases, and 11 bases separated the two germline ends. Per germline, CDR1 SEHNR and CDR2 FQNEAQ (reference sequence).

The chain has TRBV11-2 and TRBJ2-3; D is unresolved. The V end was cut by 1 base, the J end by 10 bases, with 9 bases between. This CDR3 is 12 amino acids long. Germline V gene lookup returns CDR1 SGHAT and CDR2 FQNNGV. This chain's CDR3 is CASSLGLEAQYF. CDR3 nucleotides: TGTGCCAGCAGCTTAGGGTTAGAAGCGCAGTATTTT.

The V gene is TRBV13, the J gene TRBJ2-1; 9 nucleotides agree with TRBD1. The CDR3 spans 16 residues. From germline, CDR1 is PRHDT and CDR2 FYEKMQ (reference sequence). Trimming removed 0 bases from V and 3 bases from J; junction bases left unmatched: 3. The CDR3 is CASSLGGGQGYNEQFF. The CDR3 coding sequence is TGTGCCAGCAGCTTAGGGGGGGGACAGGGCTACAATGAGCAGTTCTTC.

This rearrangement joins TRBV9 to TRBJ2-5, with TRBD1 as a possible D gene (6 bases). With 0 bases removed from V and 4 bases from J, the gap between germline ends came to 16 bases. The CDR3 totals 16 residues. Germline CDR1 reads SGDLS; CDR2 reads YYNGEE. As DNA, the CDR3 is TGTGCCAGCAGCGTAGAAGGTGGGGGCCGAGGAGAGACCCAGTACTTC. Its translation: CASSVEGGGRGETQYF.

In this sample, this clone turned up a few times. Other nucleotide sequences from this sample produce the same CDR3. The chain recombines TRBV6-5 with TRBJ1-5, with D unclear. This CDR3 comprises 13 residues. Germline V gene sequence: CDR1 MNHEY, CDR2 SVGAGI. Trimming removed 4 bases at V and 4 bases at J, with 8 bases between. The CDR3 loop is CASSSGGNQPQHF. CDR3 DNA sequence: TGTGCCAGCAGTTCGGGAGGGAATCAGCCCCAGCATTTT.

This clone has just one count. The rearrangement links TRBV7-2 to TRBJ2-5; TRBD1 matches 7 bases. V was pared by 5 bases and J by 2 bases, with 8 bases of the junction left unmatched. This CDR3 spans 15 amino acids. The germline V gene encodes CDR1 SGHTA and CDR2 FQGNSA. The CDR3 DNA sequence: TGTGCCAGCAGCCCAAGGACAGGTCCACAAGAGACCCAGTACTTC. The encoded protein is CASSPRTGPQETQYF.

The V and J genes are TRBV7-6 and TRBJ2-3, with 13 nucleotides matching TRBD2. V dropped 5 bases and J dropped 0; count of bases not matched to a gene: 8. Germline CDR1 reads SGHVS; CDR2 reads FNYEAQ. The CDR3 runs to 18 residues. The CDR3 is CASSLGLAGPTSTDTQYF. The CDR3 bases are TGTGCCAGCAGCCTGGGACTAGCGGGACCCACTAGCACAGATACGCAGTATTTT.

For the CDR3, the DNA is TGTGCCAGCAGCCGAAATGGGGCCAATGAGCAGTTCTTC. Residues: CASSRNGANEQFF. V and J are TRBV14 and TRBJ2-1, with a possible D match to TRBD1 (5 bases). Germline CDR1 and CDR2: SGHDN and FVKESK. The CDR3 contains 13 residues. V dropped 4 bases and J dropped 6 bases, with 10 bases sitting between them.

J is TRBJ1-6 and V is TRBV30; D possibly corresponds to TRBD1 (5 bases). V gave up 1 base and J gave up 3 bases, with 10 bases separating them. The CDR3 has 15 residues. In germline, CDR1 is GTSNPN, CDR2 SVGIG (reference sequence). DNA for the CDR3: TGTGCCTGGAGTGGAGCAGGGAACTATAATTCACCCCTCCACTTT. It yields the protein CAWSGAGNYNSPLHF. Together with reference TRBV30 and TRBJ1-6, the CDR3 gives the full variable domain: SQTIHQWPATLVQPVGSPLSLECTVEGTSNPNLYWYRQAAGRGLQLLFYSVGIGQISSEVPQNLSASRPQDRQFILSSKKLLLSDSGFYLCAWSGAGNYNSPLHFGNGTRLTVT.

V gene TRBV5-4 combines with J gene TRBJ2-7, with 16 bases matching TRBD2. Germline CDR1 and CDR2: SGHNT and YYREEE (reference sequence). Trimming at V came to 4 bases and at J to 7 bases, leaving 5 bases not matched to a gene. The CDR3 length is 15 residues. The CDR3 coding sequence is TGTGCCAGCAGCGGGACTAGCGGGAGGGAAGAAGAGCAGTACTTC. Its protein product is CASSGTSGREEEQYF.

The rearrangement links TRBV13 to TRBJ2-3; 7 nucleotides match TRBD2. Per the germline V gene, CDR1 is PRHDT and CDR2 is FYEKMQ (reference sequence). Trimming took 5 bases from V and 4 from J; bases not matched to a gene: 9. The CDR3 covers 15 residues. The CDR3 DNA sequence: TGTGCCAGCAGCCCGGGGAGGGCCGGGGCAGATACGCAGTATTTT. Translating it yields CASSPGRAGADTQYF.

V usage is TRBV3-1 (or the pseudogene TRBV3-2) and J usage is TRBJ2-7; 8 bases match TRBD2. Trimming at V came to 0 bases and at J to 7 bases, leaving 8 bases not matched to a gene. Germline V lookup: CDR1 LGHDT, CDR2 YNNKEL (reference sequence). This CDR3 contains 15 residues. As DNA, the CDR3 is TGTGCCAGCAGCCAAGATCGACTAGCGTCAACAGAGCAGTACTTC. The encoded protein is CASSQDRLASTEQYF.

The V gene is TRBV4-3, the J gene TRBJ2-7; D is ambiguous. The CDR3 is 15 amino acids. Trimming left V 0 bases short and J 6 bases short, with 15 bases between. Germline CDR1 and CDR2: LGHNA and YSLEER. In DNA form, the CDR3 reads TGCGCCAGCAGCCAAGACGCCCACCCAACGGGCGAGCAGTACTTC. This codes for CASSQDAHPTGEQYF.

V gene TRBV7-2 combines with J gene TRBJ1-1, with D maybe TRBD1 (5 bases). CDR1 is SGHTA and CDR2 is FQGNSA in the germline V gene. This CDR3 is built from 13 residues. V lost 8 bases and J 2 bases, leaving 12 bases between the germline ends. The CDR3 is CASGTGPNTEAFF. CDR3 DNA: TGTGCCAGCGGTACAGGACCCAACACTGAAGCTTTCTTT. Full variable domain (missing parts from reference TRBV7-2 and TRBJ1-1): GAGVSQSPSNKVTEKGKDVELRCDPISGHTALYWYRQSLGQGLEFLIYFQGNSAPDKSGLPSDRFSAERTGGSVSTLTIQRTQQEDSAVYLCASGTGPNTEAFFGQGTRLTVV.

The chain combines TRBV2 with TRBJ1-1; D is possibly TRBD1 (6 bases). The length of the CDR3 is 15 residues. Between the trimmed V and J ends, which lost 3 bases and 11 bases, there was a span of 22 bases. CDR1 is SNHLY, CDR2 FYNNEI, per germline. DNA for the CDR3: TGTGCCAGCAGTGATACAAGGGGCGGGGGCGCCGTCGCTTTCTTT. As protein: CASSDTRGGGAVAFF.

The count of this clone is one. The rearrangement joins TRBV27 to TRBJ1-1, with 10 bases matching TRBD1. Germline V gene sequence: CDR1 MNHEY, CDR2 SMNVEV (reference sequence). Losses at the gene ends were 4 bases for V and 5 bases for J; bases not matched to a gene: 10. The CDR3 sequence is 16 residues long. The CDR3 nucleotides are TGTGCCAGCAGTTCCGGACAGGGGGGTGGGAGGACTGAAGCTTTCTTT. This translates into CASSSGQGGGRTEAFF.

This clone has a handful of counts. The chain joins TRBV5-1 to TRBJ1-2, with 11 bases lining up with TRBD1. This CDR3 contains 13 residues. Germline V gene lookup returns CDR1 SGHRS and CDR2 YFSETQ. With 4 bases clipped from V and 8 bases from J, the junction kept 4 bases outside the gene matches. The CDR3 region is CASSLGQGEGYTF. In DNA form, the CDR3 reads TGCGCCAGCAGCCTGGGACAGGGGGAGGGCTACACCTTC.

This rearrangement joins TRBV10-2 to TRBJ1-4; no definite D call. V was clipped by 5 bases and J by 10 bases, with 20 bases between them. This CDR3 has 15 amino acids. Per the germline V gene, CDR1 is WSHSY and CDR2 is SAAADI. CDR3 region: CASSFGMGSSGKLFF. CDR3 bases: TGCGCCAGCAGTTTCGGGATGGGAAGTAGTGGAAAACTGTTTTTT.

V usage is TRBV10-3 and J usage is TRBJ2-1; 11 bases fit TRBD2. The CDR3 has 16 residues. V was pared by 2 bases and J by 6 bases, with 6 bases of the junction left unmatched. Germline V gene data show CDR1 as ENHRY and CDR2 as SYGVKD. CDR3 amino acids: CAISEELAGGSNEQFF. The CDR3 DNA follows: TGTGCCATCAGTGAGGAGCTAGCGGGAGGATCCAATGAGCAGTTCTTC.

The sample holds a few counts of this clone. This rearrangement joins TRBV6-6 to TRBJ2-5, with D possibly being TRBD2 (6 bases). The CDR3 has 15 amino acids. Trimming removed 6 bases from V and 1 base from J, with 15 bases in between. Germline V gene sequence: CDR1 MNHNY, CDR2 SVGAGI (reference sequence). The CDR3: CASSPLRGGQETQYF. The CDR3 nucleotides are TGTGCCAGCAGCCCCTTACGGGGAGGCCAAGAGACCCAGTACTTC.

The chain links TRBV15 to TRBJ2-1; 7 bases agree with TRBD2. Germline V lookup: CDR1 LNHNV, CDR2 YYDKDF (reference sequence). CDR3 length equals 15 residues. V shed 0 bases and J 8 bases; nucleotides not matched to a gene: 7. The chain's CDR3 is CATSRDDGAGDEQFF. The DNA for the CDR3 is TGTGCCACCAGCAGAGATGATGGCGCGGGAGATGAGCAGTTCTTC. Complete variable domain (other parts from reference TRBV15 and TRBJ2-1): DAMVIQNPRYQVTQFGKPVTLSCSQTLNHNVMYWYQQKSSQAPKLLFHYYDKDFNNEADTPDNFQSRRPNTSFCFLDIRSPGLGDTAMYLCATSRDDGAGDEQFFGPGTRLTVL.

CDR3 nucleotide sequence: TGTGCCAGTAGTATAGACCCACAGGGGATCCCCTACGAGCAGTACTTC. Translation: CASSIDPQGIPYEQYF. The gene calls are TRBV19 and TRBJ2-7, with 7 bases lining up with TRBD1. Germline V gene data show CDR1 as LNHDA and CDR2 as SQIVND (reference sequence). The ends lost 0 bases at V and 2 bases at J; junction bases unmatched: 7. CDR3 length: 16 residues.

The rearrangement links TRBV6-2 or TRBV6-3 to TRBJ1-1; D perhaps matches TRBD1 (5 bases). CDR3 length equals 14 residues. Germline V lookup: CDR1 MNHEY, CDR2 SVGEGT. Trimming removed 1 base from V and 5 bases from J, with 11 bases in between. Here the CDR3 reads CASSYLGGRTEAFF. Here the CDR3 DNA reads TGTGCCAGCAGTTACTTGGGGGGGAGGACTGAAGCTTTCTTT.

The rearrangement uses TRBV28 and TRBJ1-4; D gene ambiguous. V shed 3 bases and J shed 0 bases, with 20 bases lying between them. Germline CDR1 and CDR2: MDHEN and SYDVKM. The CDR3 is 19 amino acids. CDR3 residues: CASSFNYPVFPTTNEKLFF. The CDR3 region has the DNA TGTGCCAGCAGTTTCAATTATCCGGTTTTTCCGACAACTAATGAAAAACTGTTTTTT.

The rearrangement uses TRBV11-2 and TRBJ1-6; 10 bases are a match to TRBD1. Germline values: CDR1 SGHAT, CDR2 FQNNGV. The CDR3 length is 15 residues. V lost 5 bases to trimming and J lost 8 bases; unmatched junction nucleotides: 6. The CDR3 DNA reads TGTGCCAGCAGCATAAGACAGGGGGCAGATTCACCCCTCCACTTT. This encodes CASSIRQGADSPLHF.

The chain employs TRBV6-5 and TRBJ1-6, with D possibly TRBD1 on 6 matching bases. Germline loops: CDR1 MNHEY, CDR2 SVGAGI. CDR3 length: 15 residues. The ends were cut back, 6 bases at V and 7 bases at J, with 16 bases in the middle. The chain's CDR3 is CASRLGGQLNSPLHF. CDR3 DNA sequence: TGTGCCAGCAGATTGGGTGGACAGCTGAATTCACCCCTCCACTTT.

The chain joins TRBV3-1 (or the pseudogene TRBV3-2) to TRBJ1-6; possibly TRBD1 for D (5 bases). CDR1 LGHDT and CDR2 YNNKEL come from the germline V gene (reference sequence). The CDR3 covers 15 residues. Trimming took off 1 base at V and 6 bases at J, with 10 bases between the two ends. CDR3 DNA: TGTGCCAGCAGCCAAGCCGGGACTTCTAATTCACCCCTCCACTTT. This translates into CASSQAGTSNSPLHF.